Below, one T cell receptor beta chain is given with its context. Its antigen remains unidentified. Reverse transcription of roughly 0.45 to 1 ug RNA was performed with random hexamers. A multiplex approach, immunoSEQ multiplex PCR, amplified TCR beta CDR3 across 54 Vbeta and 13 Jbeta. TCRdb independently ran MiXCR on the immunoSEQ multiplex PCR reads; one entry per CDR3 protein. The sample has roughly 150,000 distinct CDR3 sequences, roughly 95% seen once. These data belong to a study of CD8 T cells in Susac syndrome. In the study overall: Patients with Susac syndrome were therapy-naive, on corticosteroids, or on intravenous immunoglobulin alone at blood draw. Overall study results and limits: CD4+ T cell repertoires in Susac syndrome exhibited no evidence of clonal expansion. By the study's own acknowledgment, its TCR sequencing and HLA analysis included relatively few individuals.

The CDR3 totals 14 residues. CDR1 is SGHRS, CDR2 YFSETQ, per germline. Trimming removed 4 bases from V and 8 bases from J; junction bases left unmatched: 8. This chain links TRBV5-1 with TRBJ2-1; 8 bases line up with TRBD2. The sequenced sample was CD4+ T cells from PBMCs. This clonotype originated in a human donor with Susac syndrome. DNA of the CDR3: TGCGCCAGCAGCGCCCGGGAGGGGGTTCATGAGCAGTTCTTC. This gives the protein CASSAREGVHEQFF.